Below, one TCR beta chain is given with its context. The data are from a study of T cell responses to AZD1222 COVID-19 vaccine. The protocol was immunoSEQ multiplex PCR, while the TCRdb copy is restricted to in-frame clones and leaves out a portion. The sample has some 130,000 clones, about 90% seen once. V was clipped by 4 bases and J by 4 bases, with 11 bases between them. The germline V gene encodes CDR1 MDHEN and CDR2 SYDVKM. This CDR3 contains 14 residues. The sequences come from peripheral blood, collected on day 0 of AZD1222 vaccination. The rearrangement joins TRBV28 to TRBJ1-5, with D unclear. This TCR was sampled from an adult in good health. CDR3 protein: CASSYGVRNQPQHF. DNA of the CDR3: TGTGCCAGCAGTTACGGGGTACGAAATCAGCCCCAGCATTTT.